Shown below are 20 T cell receptor beta chains from a single sample sequenced in a study of T cells after posttransplantation cyclophosphamide. Cyclophosphamide on days +3 and +4 followed busulfan-fludarabine conditioning and a marrow graft. Using immunoSEQ multiplex PCR, the repertoire was profiled, and TCRdb retains in-frame clones only, with some absent. The sample lists roughly 19,000 clones, about 90% occurring once. Sequencing was performed on PBMCs, taken after allogeneic stem cell transplant with posttransplant cyclophosphamide. The receptors originated from a female patient aged 40-50 years who received an allogeneic stem cell transplant from a related donor, was CMV-positive, and had no GVHD. Certain T cells may be donor cells from the graft.

This clone has just a few counts. The chain uses TRBV18 and TRBJ2-7; 8 bases are a match to TRBD1. The length of the CDR3 is 13 residues. With 4 bases clipped from V and 3 bases from J, the junction kept 2 bases outside the gene matches. Germline loops: CDR1 KGHSH, CDR2 LQKENI. The chain's CDR3 is CASSHGQGYEQYF. The CDR3 nucleotides read TGTGCCAGCTCACACGGACAGGGCTACGAGCAGTACTTC.

The chain is built from TRBV19 and TRBJ1-4; D call uncertain. CDR1 is LNHDA, CDR2 SQIVND, per germline (reference sequence). The CDR3 consists of 14 residues. V was clipped by 1 base and J by 4 bases, with 7 bases between them. CDR3: CASSIGKRNEKLFF. The CDR3 DNA sequence: TGTGCCAGTAGTATAGGGAAGCGTAATGAAAAACTGTTTTTT.

The chain employs TRBV5-1 and TRBJ2-1; no clear D. Between the trimmed V and J ends, which lost 4 bases and 0 bases, there was a span of 14 bases. This CDR3 contains 16 residues. Per germline, CDR1 SGHRS and CDR2 YFSETQ. CDR3 nucleotides: TGCGCCAGCAGCCCCGAAGAGGTGAGCTCCTACAATGAGCAGTTCTTC. It codes for CASSPEEVSSYNEQFF.

V gene TRBV27 combines with J gene TRBJ2-2; D is perhaps TRBD1 (5 bases). Germline loops: CDR1 MNHEY, CDR2 SMNVEV (reference sequence). This CDR3 spans 14 amino acids. Trimming stripped 1 base from V and 6 bases from J, with 9 bases between. The CDR3 DNA reads TGTGCCAGCAGTTTATGGGGCACGTCCGGGGAGCTGTTTTTT. This codes for CASSLWGTSGELFF.

The J gene is TRBJ2-3, the V gene TRBV2; 9 bases line up with TRBD2. The germline V gene has CDR1 SNHLY and CDR2 FYNNEI. The CDR3 length is 16 residues. V lost 5 bases to trimming and J lost 0 bases; unmatched junction nucleotides: 6. This CDR3 reads CASSRISGGSTDTQYF. The CDR3 DNA reads as TGTGCCAGCAGTCGGATTAGCGGGGGAAGCACAGATACGCAGTATTTT.

J is TRBJ2-7 and V is TRBV11-2, with D maybe TRBD1 (7 bases). Germline V CDR1 and CDR2: SGHAT, FQNNGV. The CDR3 sequence is 15 residues long. Deletions cut 4 bases from V and 3 bases from J, with 16 bases between. Written as DNA, the CDR3 is TGTGCCAGCAGCTCCATTCGACAGGGAGGCTACGAGCAGTACTTC. Amino acids: CASSSIRQGGYEQYF.

The genes are TRBV11-2 and TRBJ1-2, with D uncertain. The CDR3 runs 15 residues. Germline loops: CDR1 SGHAT, CDR2 FQNNGV. Trimming took off 1 base at V and 10 bases at J, with 19 bases between the two ends. The CDR3 bases are TGTGCCAGCAGCTTAGTTCCGGTACTCGCGAATGACTACACCTTC. Protein product: CASSLVPVLANDYTF.

The rearrangement joins TRBV7-9 to TRBJ2-7; D is uncertain. With 3 bases removed from V and 2 bases from J, the gap between germline ends came to 11 bases. The CDR3 extends over 14 amino acids. The germline CDR1 and CDR2 sequences are SEHNR and FQNEAQ (reference sequence). The CDR3 nucleotides read TGTGCCAGCAGCTTGGAAGCGAACACCTACGAGCAGTACTTC. Its protein is CASSLEANTYEQYF.

The V and J genes are TRBV29-1 and TRBJ2-1; 7 positions agree with TRBD2. The germline V gene encodes CDR1 SQVTM and CDR2 ANQGSEA. This CDR3 comprises 15 residues. Losses at the gene ends were 4 bases for V and 2 bases for J; bases not matched to a gene: 8. The DNA for the CDR3 is TGCAGCGTTGGGTCCCTAGCGGCCACCTACAATGAGCAGTTCTTC. The encoded protein is CSVGSLAATYNEQFF.

This clone was counted only a few times. The rearrangement links TRBV27 to TRBJ1-2; 11 nucleotides match TRBD1. Trimming removed 5 bases from V and 4 bases from J; junction bases left unmatched: 9. The CDR3 totals 16 residues. CDR1 and CDR2 from the germline V gene are MNHEY and SMNVEV (reference sequence). The CDR3 here is CASSLRTGGPSYGYTF. In nucleotides, the CDR3 is TGTGCCAGCAGTCTCCGGACAGGGGGCCCCTCCTATGGCTACACCTTC.

This clone has just one count. The V and J genes are TRBV28 and TRBJ2-7, with 9 bases lining up with TRBD1. This CDR3 has 16 residues. V lost 0 bases, J lost 5 bases, and 8 bases stayed unmatched. Germline values: CDR1 MDHEN, CDR2 SYDVKM. CDR3 bases: TGTGCCAGCAGTTTATGGAGGGACAGGGTGTTCCACGAGCAGTACTTC. This encodes CASSLWRDRVFHEQYF. The full variable domain, its missing parts supplied by reference TRBV28 and TRBJ2-7, is DVKVTQSSRYLVKRTGEKVFLECVQDMDHENMFWYRQDPGLGLRLIYFSYDVKMKEKGDIPEGYSVSREKKERFSLILESASTNQTSMYLCASSLWRDRVFHEQYFGPGTRLTVT.

This chain links TRBV30 with TRBJ2-1, with a tentative D call TRBD2 (6 bases). The CDR3 is 15 residues long. Germline loops: CDR1 GTSNPN, CDR2 SVGIG (reference sequence). V gave up 7 bases and J gave up 3 bases, with 19 bases separating them. For the CDR3, the DNA is TGTGCCTCTGCGGGACTCCGAAGGGGCTACAATGAGCAGTTCTTC. It is translated as CASAGLRRGYNEQFF.

This clone was counted between two and nine times. The chain carries TRBV19 and TRBJ1-2; TRBD1 aligns across 9 bases. The ends lost 0 bases at V and 4 bases at J; junction bases unmatched: 0. From germline, CDR1 is LNHDA and CDR2 SQIVND (reference sequence). The CDR3 totals 14 residues. In DNA, the CDR3 is TGTGCCAGTAGTATAGAGGGACAGGGCTATGGCTACACCTTC. This sequence encodes CASSIEGQGYGYTF.

The chain combines TRBV4-3 with TRBJ2-7, with TRBD2 matching over 12 bases. V lost 0 bases, J lost 5 bases, and 5 bases stayed unmatched. Germline V CDR1 and CDR2: LGHNA, YSLEER. This CDR3 has 16 residues. CDR3: CASSQEGLAGKDEQYF. In DNA form, the CDR3 reads TGCGCCAGCAGCCAAGAAGGACTAGCGGGAAAAGACGAGCAGTACTTC.

The chain combines TRBV7-3 with TRBJ2-5; 12 nucleotides match TRBD2. V lost 0 bases and J lost 6; bases outside the gene matches: 11. This CDR3 is 18 amino acids long. Germline V gives CDR1 SGHTA, CDR2 FQGTGA. The CDR3 reads CASSLTGPLAGGPKTQYF. For the CDR3, the DNA is TGTGCCAGCAGCTTAACCGGCCCTCTAGCGGGAGGGCCAAAGACCCAGTACTTC. Together with reference TRBV7-3 and TRBJ2-5, the CDR3 gives the full variable domain: GAGVSQTPSNKVTEKGKYVELRCDPISGHTALYWYRQSLGQGPEFLIYFQGTGAADDSGLPNDRFFAVRPEGSVSTLKIQRTERGDSAVYLCASSLTGPLAGGPKTQYFGPGTRLLVL.

V usage is TRBV6-5 and J usage is TRBJ2-3, with D possibly TRBD2 on 5 matching bases. Germline CDR1 and CDR2: MNHEY and SVGAGI. The CDR3 has 14 residues. Trimming cost V 7 bases and J 0 bases, with 11 bases left between them. CDR3 bases: TGTGCCAGCAAAAGCGGATTTAGCACAGATACGCAGTATTTT. The encoded protein is CASKSGFSTDTQYF.

Note on this clone: Sequence at one end of the junction differs from germline and may be a read error. The chain couples TRBV29-1 to TRBJ1-4, with a weak D call TRBD1 (5 bases). This CDR3 spans 11 amino acids. Germline values: CDR1 SQVTM, CDR2 ANQGSEA. CDR3 protein: CSVEEIGAVLF. DNA for the CDR3: TGCAGCGTTGAAGAAATAGGGGCAGTCCTTTTT.

The V and J genes are TRBV11-3 and TRBJ2-1; 9 bases align to TRBD2. The CDR3 contains 14 residues. V shed 5 bases and J 7 bases; nucleotides not matched to a gene: 6. In germline, CDR1 is SGHNT, CDR2 YENEEA. The CDR3 reads CASSPAGGFNEQFF. The CDR3 DNA follows: TGTGCCAGCAGCCCAGCGGGAGGTTTTAATGAGCAGTTCTTC.

The chain links TRBV21-1 to TRBJ1-5. TRBV21-1 is described as a pseudogene. This CDR3 comprises 16 residues. The CDR3 is CASSKAGLGEDQPQHF. CDR3 DNA: TGTGCCAGCAGCAAAGCGGGTTTAGGAGAGGATCAGCCCCAGCATTTT.

The chain joins TRBV6-6 to TRBJ2-1; 8 bases line up with TRBD2. The CDR3 extends over 12 amino acids. Germline CDR1 MNHNY, CDR2 SVGAGI (reference sequence). J was trimmed by 8 bases and V by 8 bases; bases with no gene match: 5. CDR3 region: CASETSDHEQFF. Here the CDR3 DNA reads TGTGCCAGCGAGACTAGCGACCATGAGCAGTTCTTC.